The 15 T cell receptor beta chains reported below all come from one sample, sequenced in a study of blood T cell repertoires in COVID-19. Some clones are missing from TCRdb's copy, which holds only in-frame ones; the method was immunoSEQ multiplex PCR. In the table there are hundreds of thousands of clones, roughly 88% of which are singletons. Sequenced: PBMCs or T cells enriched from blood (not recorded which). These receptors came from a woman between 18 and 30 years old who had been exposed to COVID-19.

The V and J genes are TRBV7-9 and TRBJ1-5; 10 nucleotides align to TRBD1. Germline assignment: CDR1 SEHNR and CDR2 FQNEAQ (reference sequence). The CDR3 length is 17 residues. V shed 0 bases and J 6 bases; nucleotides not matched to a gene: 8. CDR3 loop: CASSLAGDRGGSQPQHF. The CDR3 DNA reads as TGTGCCAGCAGCTTAGCGGGGGACAGGGGAGGGAGTCAGCCCCAGCATTTT.

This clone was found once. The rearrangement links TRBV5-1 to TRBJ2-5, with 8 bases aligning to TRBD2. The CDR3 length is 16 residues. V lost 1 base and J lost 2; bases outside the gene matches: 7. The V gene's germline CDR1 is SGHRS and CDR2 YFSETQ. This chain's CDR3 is CASSLSVAGGQETQYF. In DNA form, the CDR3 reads TGCGCCAGCAGCTTGAGTGTCGCGGGAGGACAAGAGACCCAGTACTTC.

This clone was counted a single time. CDR3: CASSLGQGAGNQPQHF. CDR3 nucleotide sequence: TGTGCCAGCAGCTTAGGGCAGGGGGCTGGGAATCAGCCCCAGCATTTT. The gene calls are TRBV11-1 and TRBJ1-5; 8 bases align to TRBD1. This CDR3 spans 16 amino acids. V shed 1 base, J shed 4 bases, and the junction held 6 bases outside the gene matches. CDR1 SGHAT and CDR2 FQDESV come from the germline V gene (reference sequence).

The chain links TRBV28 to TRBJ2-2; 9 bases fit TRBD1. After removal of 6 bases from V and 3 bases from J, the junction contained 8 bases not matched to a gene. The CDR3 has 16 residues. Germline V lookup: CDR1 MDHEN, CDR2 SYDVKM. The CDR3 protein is CASRRDRAGDTGELFF. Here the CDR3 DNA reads TGTGCCAGCAGGAGGGACAGGGCCGGTGACACCGGGGAGCTGTTTTTT. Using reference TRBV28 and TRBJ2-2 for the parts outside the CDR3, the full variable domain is DVKVTQSSRYLVKRTGEKVFLECVQDMDHENMFWYRQDPGLGLRLIYFSYDVKMKEKGDIPEGYSVSREKKERFSLILESASTNQTSMYLCASRRDRAGDTGELFFGEGSRLTVL.

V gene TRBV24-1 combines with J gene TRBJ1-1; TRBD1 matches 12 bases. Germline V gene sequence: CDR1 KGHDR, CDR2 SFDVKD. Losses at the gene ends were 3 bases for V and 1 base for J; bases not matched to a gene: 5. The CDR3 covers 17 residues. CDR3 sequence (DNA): TGTGCCACCAGTGATGGGACAGGGGGCAAGGCGAACACTGAAGCTTTCTTT. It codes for CATSDGTGGKANTEAFF.

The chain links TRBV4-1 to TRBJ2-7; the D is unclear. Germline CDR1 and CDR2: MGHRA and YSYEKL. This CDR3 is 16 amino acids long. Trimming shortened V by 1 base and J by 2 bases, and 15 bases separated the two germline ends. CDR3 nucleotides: TGCGCCAGCAGCCAAGGCGAGGCCCCCGGCCCCTACGAGCAGTACTTC. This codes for CASSQGEAPGPYEQYF.

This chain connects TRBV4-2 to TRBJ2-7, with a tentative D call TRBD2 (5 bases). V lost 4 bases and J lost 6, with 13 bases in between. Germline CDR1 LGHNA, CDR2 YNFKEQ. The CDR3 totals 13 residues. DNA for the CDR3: TGTGCCAGCAGCCCCGAACCGGGAACCGAGCAGTACTTC. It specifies CASSPEPGTEQYF.

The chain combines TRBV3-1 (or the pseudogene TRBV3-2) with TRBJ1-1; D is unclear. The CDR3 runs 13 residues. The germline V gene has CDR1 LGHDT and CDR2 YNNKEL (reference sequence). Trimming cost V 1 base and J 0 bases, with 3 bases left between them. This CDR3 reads CASSQALNTEAFF. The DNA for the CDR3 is TGTGCCAGCAGCCAAGCTTTGAACACTGAAGCTTTCTTT.

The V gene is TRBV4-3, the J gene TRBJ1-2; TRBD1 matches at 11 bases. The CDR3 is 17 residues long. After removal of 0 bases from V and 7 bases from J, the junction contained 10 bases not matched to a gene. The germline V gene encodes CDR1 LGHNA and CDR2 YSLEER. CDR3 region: CASSQEFGDRGAGGYTF. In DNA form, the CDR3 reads TGCGCCAGCAGCCAAGAATTCGGGGACAGGGGGGCCGGTGGCTACACCTTC.

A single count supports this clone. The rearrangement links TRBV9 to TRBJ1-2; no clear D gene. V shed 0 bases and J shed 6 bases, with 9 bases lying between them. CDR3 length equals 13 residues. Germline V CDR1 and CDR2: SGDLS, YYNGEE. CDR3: CASSVAGVDGYTF. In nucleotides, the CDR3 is TGTGCCAGCAGCGTAGCGGGTGTAGATGGCTACACCTTC.

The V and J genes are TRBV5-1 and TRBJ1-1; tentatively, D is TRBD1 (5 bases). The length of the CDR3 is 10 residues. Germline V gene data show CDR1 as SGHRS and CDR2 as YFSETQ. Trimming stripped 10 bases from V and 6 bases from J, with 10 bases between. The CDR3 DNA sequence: TGCGCCTCCCGGGGGGCTGAAGCTTTCTTT. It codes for CASRGAEAFF.

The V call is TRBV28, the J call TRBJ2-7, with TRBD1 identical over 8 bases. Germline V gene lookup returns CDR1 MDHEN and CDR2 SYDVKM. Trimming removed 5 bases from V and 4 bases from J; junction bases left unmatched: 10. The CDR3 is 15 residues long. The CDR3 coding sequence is TGTGCCAGCAGTGACCGGGACAGGCAAAGTTACGAGCAGTACTTC. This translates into CASSDRDRQSYEQYF.

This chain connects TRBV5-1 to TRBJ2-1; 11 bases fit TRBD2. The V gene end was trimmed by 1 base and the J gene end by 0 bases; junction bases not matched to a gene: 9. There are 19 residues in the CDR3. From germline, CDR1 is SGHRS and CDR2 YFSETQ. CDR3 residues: CASSLLPSGGSSSYNEQFF. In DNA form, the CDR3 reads TGCGCCAGCAGCTTGCTTCCTAGCGGGGGGTCCAGCTCCTACAATGAGCAGTTCTTC.

The DNA of the CDR3 is TGCAGCGTTGAAGATCGTTCAGGCAGCAGCTCCTACAATGAGCAGTTCTTC. This gives the protein CSVEDRSGSSSYNEQFF. The chain uses TRBV29-1 and TRBJ2-1; no clear D. The V gene's germline CDR1 is SQVTM and CDR2 ANQGSEA. The CDR3 loop spans 17 amino acids. Deletions cut 0 bases from V and 0 bases from J, with 15 bases between.

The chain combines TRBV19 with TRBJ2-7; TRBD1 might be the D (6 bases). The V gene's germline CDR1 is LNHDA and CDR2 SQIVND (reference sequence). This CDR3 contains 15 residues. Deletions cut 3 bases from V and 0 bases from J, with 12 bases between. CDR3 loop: CASSMAGTHSYEQYF. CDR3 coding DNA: TGTGCCAGTAGTATGGCCGGGACACACTCCTACGAGCAGTACTTC.